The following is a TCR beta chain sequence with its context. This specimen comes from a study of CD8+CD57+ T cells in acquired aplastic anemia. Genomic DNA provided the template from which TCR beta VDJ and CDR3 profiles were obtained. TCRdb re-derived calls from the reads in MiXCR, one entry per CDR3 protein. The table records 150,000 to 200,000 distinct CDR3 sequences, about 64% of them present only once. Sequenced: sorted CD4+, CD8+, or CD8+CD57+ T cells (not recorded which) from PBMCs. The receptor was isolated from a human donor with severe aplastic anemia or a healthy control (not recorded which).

CDR3 sequence: CASSESSRSPLYGYTF. As DNA, the CDR3 is TGCGCCAGCAGTGAGTCCAGTCGCAGTCCGCTCTATGGCTACACCTTC. The chain couples TRBV10-1 to TRBJ1-2; D not certain. The germline V and J ends were trimmed by 0 bases and 4 bases, with 15 bases remaining between them. This CDR3 contains 16 residues. Germline CDR1 WNHNN, CDR2 SYGVQD (reference sequence).